The T cell receptor (beta chain) described here comes from a study of blood T cell repertoires in COVID-19. As for the study in general: The cDNA or gDNA used as material had been derived from T cells, B-cell-depleted T cells, or PBMCs.

The data were produced by immunoSEQ multiplex PCR, yet TCRdb's version contains in-frame clones alone and is incomplete. The sample carries about 100,000 clones, roughly 78% recorded once. This CDR3 region has 15 residues. V dropped 1 base and J dropped 5; count of bases not matched to a gene: 7. The germline V gene has CDR1 SGHNT and CDR2 YENEEA. The sequencing input was peripheral blood. The TCR originated in a woman of 80 years or more with active or convalescent COVID-19. The gene calls are TRBV11-3 and TRBJ2-5; 7 bases align to TRBD1. As DNA, the CDR3 is TGTGCCAGCAGCTTAGGTACAGGGGCTTCGGAGACCCAGTACTTC. It codes for CASSLGTGASETQYF.